Below are 24 T cell receptor beta chains sequenced from a single sample in a study of cytomegalovirus exposure and HLA in healthy donors listed by TCRdb under 2017. Library preparation was by the immunoSEQ multiplex PCR assay. The immuneACCESS repertoire file appears here via TCRdb, limited to in-frame rearrangements. These files lack a portion of the clones; in checked studies, under half of the deficit traces to unresolved V genes, and the cause of the others is not known. The sample yields about 170,000 clones; around nine tenths were counted once. The leading ten clones occupy approximately 2% of the sample. Sequenced input: PBMCs. These receptors were obtained from a woman under 30 in good health and CMV-seronegative.

This chain joins TRBV9 and TRBJ2-7; the match to TRBD1 covers 10 bases. This CDR3 is built from 14 residues. Germline CDR1 reads SGDLS; CDR2 reads YYNGEE. V trimming: 3 bases; J trimming: 3 bases; junction bases outside the gene matches: 3. The CDR3 region has the DNA TGTGCCAGCAGCGGGGGGACAGGGGTCTACGAGCAGTACTTC. This gives the protein CASSGGTGVYEQYF.

The chain is built from TRBV27 and TRBJ2-7, with D perhaps TRBD1 (5 bases). The germline V gene has CDR1 MNHEY and CDR2 SMNVEV (reference sequence). Trimming pared 2 bases from V and 5 bases from J, leaving 10 bases between. The CDR3 length is 13 residues. The CDR3 region is CASSLGQGNEQYF. CDR3 coding DNA: TGTGCCAGCAGTTTAGGGCAGGGCAACGAGCAGTACTTC.

The rearrangement joins TRBV7-3 to TRBJ2-5, with D possibly TRBD1 on 6 matching bases. Germline loops: CDR1 SGHTA, CDR2 FQGTGA. CDR3 length equals 14 residues. Trimming left V 5 bases short and J 3 bases short, with 13 bases between. CDR3 amino acids: CASSPQGGKETQYF. CDR3 nucleotide sequence: TGTGCCAGCAGCCCACAGGGCGGAAAAGAGACCCAGTACTTC.

The CDR3 region has the DNA TGTGCCAGCAGCTGGGGACTTTTTAACACCGGGGAGCTGTTTTTT. It yields the protein CASSWGLFNTGELFF. The genes are TRBV7-2 and TRBJ2-2, with TRBD2 as a possible D gene (6 bases). Germline V gives CDR1 SGHTA, CDR2 FQGNSA. The length of the CDR3 is 15 residues. V was clipped by 4 bases and J by 2 bases, with 11 bases between them.

The V gene is TRBV5-1, the J gene TRBJ1-3; D not resolved. Trimming left V 0 bases short and J 0 bases short, with 10 bases between. Germline-derived CDR1 and CDR2 are SGHRS and YFSETQ. The CDR3 is made up of 16 amino acids. The DNA for the CDR3 is TGCGCCAGCAGCTTGGATCAGAACCACTCTGGAAACACCATATATTTT. It yields the protein CASSLDQNHSGNTIYF. The full variable domain, completed using reference TRBV5-1 and TRBJ1-3, is KAGVTQTPRYLIKTRGQQVTLSCSPISGHRSVSWYQQTPGQGLQFLFEYFSETQRNKGNFPGRFSGRQFSNSRSEMNVSTLELGDSALYLCASSLDQNHSGNTIYFGEGSWLTVV.

This clone was observed a few times. The rearrangement links TRBV11-3 to TRBJ2-3; 8 bases are a match to TRBD1. Looked up from germline, CDR1 is SGHNT and CDR2 is YENEEA. V gave up 1 base and J gave up 4 bases; unmatched junction bases: 4. The CDR3 has 15 residues. The CDR3 here is CASSLALQGADTQYF. In nucleotides, the CDR3 is TGTGCCAGCAGCTTAGCTCTACAGGGGGCAGATACGCAGTATTTT.

The chain carries TRBV11-2 and TRBJ1-1, with D uncertain. Germline V gene sequence: CDR1 SGHAT, CDR2 FQNNGV. V lost 0 bases to trimming and J lost 2 bases, with 4 bases between them. This CDR3 is built from 13 residues. The CDR3 protein is CASSLDLNTEAFF. The CDR3, as DNA: TGTGCCAGCAGCTTAGATCTCAACACTGAAGCTTTCTTT.

The V call is TRBV9, the J call TRBJ2-1; the match to TRBD2 covers 8 bases. Trimming at V came to 7 bases and at J to 0 bases, leaving 3 bases not matched to a gene. The CDR3 consists of 14 residues. Germline V CDR1 and CDR2: SGDLS, YYNGEE. The DNA for the CDR3 is TGTGCCAGCTCCGGGACTAGCTCCTACAATGAGCAGTTCTTC. It encodes CASSGTSSYNEQFF.

This chain joins TRBV5-1 and TRBJ1-5; 12 bases agree with TRBD1. Germline CDR1 reads SGHRS; CDR2 reads YFSETQ. The CDR3 has 17 amino acids. Trimming at V came to 4 bases and at J to 2 bases, leaving 7 bases not matched to a gene. The CDR3 loop reads CASSPGTGGGGNQPQHF. The CDR3 DNA reads as TGCGCCAGCAGCCCCGGGACAGGGGGCGGCGGCAATCAGCCCCAGCATTTT.

To note about this clone: Germline is not matched at one junction end, which may reflect a read error. The rearrangement joins TRBV18 to TRBJ2-7, with TRBD1 identical over 9 bases. Germline CDR1 and CDR2: KGHSH and LQKENI. The CDR3 contains 14 residues. The CDR3 sequence: CASSPGTGSSEQYF. For the CDR3, the DNA is TGTGCCAGCTCACCCGGGACAGGGTCCTCCGAGCAGTACTTC.

J is TRBJ2-1 and V is TRBV2; unclear D gene. V lost 4 bases, J lost 5 bases, and 9 bases lay in between. This CDR3 is built from 13 residues. Germline V CDR1 and CDR2: SNHLY, FYNNEI. CDR3: CASSGKQNNEQFF. Here the CDR3 DNA reads TGTGCCAGCAGTGGTAAACAGAACAATGAGCAGTTCTTC.

This chain uses TRBV4-3 with TRBJ1-2; 7 nucleotides agree with TRBD1. CDR1 is LGHNA, CDR2 YSLEER, per germline. The CDR3 is 17 residues long. The ends lost 2 bases at V and 1 base at J; junction bases unmatched: 10. CDR3 in amino acids: CASSQRWRTGDNYGYTF. The CDR3 bases are TGCGCCAGCAGCCAAAGGTGGCGGACAGGCGATAACTATGGCTACACCTTC.

The chain uses TRBV9 and TRBJ2-1; D gene ambiguous. The V gene lost 4 bases and the J gene lost 8 bases, with 16 bases spanning the gap. The length of the CDR3 is 14 residues. From germline, CDR1 is SGDLS and CDR2 YYNGEE. The chain's CDR3 is CASSSRVPSHEQFF. The CDR3 coding sequence is TGTGCCAGCAGCTCCCGGGTCCCCTCCCATGAGCAGTTCTTC.

This chain joins TRBV19 and TRBJ1-1; no firm D call. This CDR3 contains 16 residues. Germline V CDR1 and CDR2: LNHDA, SQIVND (reference sequence). Trimming removed 7 bases from V and 0 bases from J, with 18 bases in between. The CDR3 DNA reads TGTGCCAGTAAACACTTGACTGGCGGAATGAACACTGAAGCTTTCTTT. Translation gives CASKHLTGGMNTEAFF.

The gene calls are TRBV5-1 and TRBJ2-1; TRBD2 matches 11 bases. The CDR3 spans 20 residues. J was trimmed by 0 bases and V by 2 bases; bases with no gene match: 13. CDR1 is SGHRS, CDR2 YFSETQ, per germline. The CDR3 bases are TGCGCCAGCAGCTTAAGTCTCGATCCTAGCGGGAGGAGCTCCTACAATGAGCAGTTCTTC. Protein: CASSLSLDPSGRSSYNEQFF.

This clone has more than one count but fewer than ten. One end of the junction varies from germline; a read error may be responsible. This chain links TRBV19 with TRBJ1-5; D is unresolved. The length of the CDR3 is 17 residues. Germline CDR1 LNHDA, CDR2 SQIVND (reference sequence). Written as DNA, the CDR3 is TGTGCCAGTAGTAGCTCGGGTTCTGCCAGAAGCATTCAGCCCCAGCATTTT. It encodes CASSSSGSARSIQPQHF.

This clone was detected many times. Other DNA sequences from this sample encode an identical CDR3 as well. In DNA form, the CDR3 reads TGTGCCAGCAGCCTGGGGGCTGGGTATGGCTACACCTTC. It specifies CASSLGAGYGYTF. The J gene is TRBJ1-2, the V gene TRBV7-9, with a possible D match to TRBD1 (6 bases). V was pared by 5 bases and J by 5 bases, with 12 bases between. The germline gives CDR1 SEHNR, CDR2 FQNEAQ (reference sequence). The CDR3 runs to 13 residues. The full variable domain, its missing parts supplied by reference TRBV7-9 and TRBJ1-2, is DTGVSQNPRHKITKRGQNVTFRCDPISEHNRLYWYRQTLGQGPEFLTYFQNEAQLEKSRLLSDRFSAERPKGSFSTLEIQRTEQGDSAMYLCASSLGAGYGYTFGSGTRLTVV.

V is TRBV6-5 and J is TRBJ1-2; the D gene is possibly TRBD1 (6 bases). V lost 6 bases to trimming and J lost 2 bases, with 10 bases between them. The CDR3 contains 13 residues. The germline V gene encodes CDR1 MNHEY and CDR2 SVGAGI. CDR3 in DNA: TGTGCCAGCAGCCAAGGACAGAACTATGGCTACACCTTC. This gives the protein CASSQGQNYGYTF.

V usage is TRBV28 and J usage is TRBJ1-5; 7 bases line up with TRBD1. CDR1 and CDR2 (germline): MDHEN, SYDVKM. CDR3 size: 17 residues. V shed 6 bases, J shed 1 base, and the junction held 12 bases outside the gene matches. The CDR3 protein is CASSPGRGRQSNQPQHF. In DNA, the CDR3 is TGTGCCAGCAGCCCCGGGAGGGGGCGTCAAAGCAATCAGCCCCAGCATTTT.

V and J are TRBV7-2 and TRBJ2-5; TRBD2 is a possible D gene (6 bases). Germline V lookup: CDR1 SGHTA, CDR2 FQGNSA. V lost 4 bases to trimming and J lost 5 bases, with 17 bases between them. The CDR3 contains 15 residues. The CDR3 is CASSYPGSRLETQYF. The CDR3 DNA reads as TGTGCCAGCAGCTACCCCGGGAGTAGGTTGGAGACCCAGTACTTC.

The chain has TRBV28 and TRBJ2-6; 9 nucleotides line up with TRBD1. J was trimmed by 1 base and V by 6 bases; bases with no gene match: 7. This CDR3 spans 17 amino acids. Looked up from germline, CDR1 is MDHEN and CDR2 is SYDVKM. DNA for the CDR3: TGTGCCAGCAGAATACAGGGGGCCGATTCTGGGGCCAACGTCCTGACTTTC. It specifies CASRIQGADSGANVLTF.

This rearrangement joins TRBV9 to TRBJ2-2; TRBD1 is a possible D gene (6 bases). The CDR3 is made up of 16 amino acids. Per germline, CDR1 SGDLS and CDR2 YYNGEE. V dropped 0 bases and J dropped 1 base, with 10 bases sitting between them. Here the CDR3 DNA reads TGTGCCAGCAGCGTAGCAGGACAGAGGAACACCGGGGAGCTGTTTTTT. Translating gives CASSVAGQRNTGELFF. The variable domain in full, with the rest retrieved from reference TRBV9 and TRBJ2-2, is DSGVTQTPKHLITATGQRVTLRCSPRSGDLSVYWYQQSLDQGLQFLIQYYNGEERAKGNILERFSAQQFPDLHSELNLSSLELGDSALYFCASSVAGQRNTGELFFGEGSRLTVL.

This clone was observed a few times. CDR3 protein: CAGGTLRSNQPQHF. The CDR3 nucleotides read TGTGCCGGGGGCACCCTAAGGAGCAATCAGCCCCAGCATTTT. The chain recombines TRBV19 with TRBJ1-5, with D perhaps TRBD1 (6 bases). The CDR3 extends over 14 amino acids. V shed 11 bases and J shed 1 base, with 15 bases lying between them. The germline V gene has CDR1 LNHDA and CDR2 SQIVND (reference sequence).

This sequence joins TRBV23-1 and TRBJ1-2, with 9 bases that match TRBD1. TRBV23-1 is an ORF, and what it does is uncertain. The CDR3 runs to 14 residues. The V segment lost 1 base and the J segment 13 bases; nucleotides outside the gene matches: 10. The CDR3 bases are TGCGCCAGCAGTCAATATCCACAGGGGGCAGGGTGCACCTTC. Translation gives CASSQYPQGAGCTF.